This T cell receptor (beta chain) stems from a study of post-analysis software for immune sequencing data (dated by TCRdb to between 2014 and 2017). With regard to the full study: Recorded disease courses included relapsing-remitting, secondary progressive and progressive-relapsing multiple sclerosis, with some patients lacking subtype annotation. The multiple sclerosis patient repertoires were compared with some twelve previously published healthy control repertoires from donors aged about 6 to 28 years. A subset of samples was prepared in parallel using single-end sample barcoding, then pooled and co-amplified after Illumina adapter ligation. Overall study results and their limits: Patients showed significantly higher frequencies than controls for roughly five TRBV segments, among them TRBV5-6, TRBV5-1 and TRBV20-1. Significantly lower normalized Chao1 diversity was found in multiple sclerosis patients than in controls, suggesting substantial peripheral T-cell clonal expansion. When samples were clustered directly using the F measure, samples prepared in the same batch co-clustered strongly, which prompted a batch-effect correction. The multiple sclerosis patient group was slightly younger than the control group.

The CDR3 spans 18 residues, from the cysteine through the phenylalanine. The DNA shown is the 54-base CDR3, in frame from base 1. Per the germline V gene, SQVTM is the CDR1 and ANQGSEA is the CDR2. V is cut back by 1 base and J by 6 bases, with 13 bases in the junction unmatched. The library relied on PCR. Sequencing relied on an Illumina HiSeq 2500. Unique molecular identifiers were incorporated into TCR beta cDNA libraries to reduce PCR and sequencing biases. Some 500,000 cDNA molecules were obtained per 1 to 10 million input T cells, so each molecule approximated one T cell. The patient libraries were prepared and sequenced with the same protocol used for the earlier healthy control dataset. Within a given batch, samples were prepared together, multiplexed and sequenced on the same HiSeq lane. The published analysis was carried out like this. MIGEC was used to process the raw barcoded reads, and molecular identifier groups with only a single read were discarded before consensus assembly and CDR3 extraction. VDJtools was used for post-analysis of the clonotype tables, and diversity was normalized by down-sampling every dataset to the size of the smallest sample. In repertoire overlap clustering, CDR3 amino acid sequences, but not nucleotide sequences, were matched to correct batch-related cross-sample contamination. In-frame beta chains were kept once TCRdb had trimmed the public reads at Q25 with fastp and called clones with MiXCR. Under each unique CDR3 protein, matching rows form one entry showing the most common genes and DNA. These V and J calls are TCRdb output, not the study's own analysis. A total of roughly 650,000 distinct CDR3 sequences appear in this sample, around 64% of them only once. The ten largest clones capture around 10% of the sample.

Concerning this clonotype: Its antigen is currently not known. Base qualities are not at hand, and no much larger clone is one base apart.

TCR beta repertoires were profiled from peripheral blood of approximately 13 young patients with multiple sclerosis to demonstrate the VDJtools post-analysis software. Multiple sclerosis patients were children and adolescents aged 6 to 15 years. The source material was blood. In this chain, TRBV29-1 is recombined with TRBJ2-1, and 12 junctional nucleotides match TRBD2. This TCR was sampled from a girl aged 2-9 years with multiple sclerosis. The DNA sequence reads TGCAGCGTTGAAGGCCCTACTAGCGGGAGGTCCTACCTCAATGAGCAGTTCTTC. Its translation reads: CSVEGPTSGRSYLNEQFF.